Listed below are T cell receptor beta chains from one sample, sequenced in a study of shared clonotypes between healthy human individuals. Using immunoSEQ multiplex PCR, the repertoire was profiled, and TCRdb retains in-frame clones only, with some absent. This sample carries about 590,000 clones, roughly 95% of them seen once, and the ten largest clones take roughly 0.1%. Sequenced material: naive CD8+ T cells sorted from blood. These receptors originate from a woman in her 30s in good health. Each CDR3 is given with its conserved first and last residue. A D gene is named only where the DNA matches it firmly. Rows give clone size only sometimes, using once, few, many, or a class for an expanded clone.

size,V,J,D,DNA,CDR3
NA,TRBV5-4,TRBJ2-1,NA,TGTGCCAGCAGCTTGGGCACTCTGGAAGATGAGCAGTTCTTC,CASSLGTLEDEQFF
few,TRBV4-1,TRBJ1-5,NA,TGCGCCAGCAGCCAAGGGGCAGGCTCGGCTCAGCCCCAGCATTTT,CASSQGAGSAQPQHF
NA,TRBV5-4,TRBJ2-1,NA,TGTGCCAGCAGCCCGGATTTCGGACAGACCAACAATGAGCAGTTCTTC,CASSPDFGQTNNEQFF
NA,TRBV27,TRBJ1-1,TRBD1,TGTGCCAGCAGAACAGGGGGCACTGAAGCTTTCTTT,CASRTGGTEAFF
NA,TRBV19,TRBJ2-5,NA,TGTGCCAGTCAAAAGGGGGGCCAAGAGACCCAGTACTTC,CASQKGGQETQYF
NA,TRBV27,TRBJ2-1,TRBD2,TGTGCCAGCAGTTCCCGGGGAGGGAATGAGCAGTTCTTC,CASSSRGGNEQFF
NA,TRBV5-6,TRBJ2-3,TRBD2,TGTGCCAGCAGCTTAGCAATAGCGGGAGATACGCAGTATTTT,CASSLAIAGDTQYF
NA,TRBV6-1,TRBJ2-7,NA,TGTGCCAGCAGTGAACTAAGCTCCACCTACGAGCAGTACTTC,CASSELSSTYEQYF
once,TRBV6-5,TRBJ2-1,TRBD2,TGTGCCAGCAGTTCAATGCCCGGGAGGGCCGGTGAGCAGTTCTTC,CASSSMPGRAGEQFF
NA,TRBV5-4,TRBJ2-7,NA,TGTGCCAGCAGCCAGGACAGCTACGAGCAGTACTTC,CASSQDSYEQYF
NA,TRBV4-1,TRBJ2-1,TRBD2,TGCGCCAGCAGCCAAGCCCAAACCGGGACTAGCGGGAGTTTCAATGAGCAGTTCTTC,CASSQAQTGTSGSFNEQFF
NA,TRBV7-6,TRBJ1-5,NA,TGTGCCAGCAGCTTACGGCAGGGTGTAAATCAGCCCCAGCATTTT,CASSLRQGVNQPQHF
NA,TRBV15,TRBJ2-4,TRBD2,TGTGCCACCAGCGAGGGACTAGCGGTGCAGTACTTC,CATSEGLAVQYF
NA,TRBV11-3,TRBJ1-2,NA,TGTGCCAGCAGCTTAGAGAGCCACCTTAGACAGAGGCAATATGGCTACACCTTC,CASSLESHLRQRQYGYTF
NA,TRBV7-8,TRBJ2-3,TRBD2,TGTGCCAGCAGCTCCGGACTAGCGTACACAGATACGCAGTATTTT,CASSSGLAYTDTQYF
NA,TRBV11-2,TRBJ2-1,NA,TGTGCCAGCAGCTTCCCAGGGATCGTAGATGAGCAGTTCTTC,CASSFPGIVDEQFF
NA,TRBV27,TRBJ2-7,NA,TGTGCCAGCAGTTCTGGGTCTTTGCACGAGCAGTACTTC,CASSSGSLHEQYF
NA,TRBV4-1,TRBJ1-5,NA,TGCGCCAGCAGCCAAGTTGGTCTAGGGATTAGCAATCAGCCCCAGCATTTT,CASSQVGLGISNQPQHF
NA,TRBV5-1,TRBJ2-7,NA,TGCGCCAGCAGCTTGGCCGGGGGACCCTACGAGCAGTACTTC,CASSLAGGPYEQYF
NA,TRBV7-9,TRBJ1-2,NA,TGTGCCAGCAGCCCAGCCTATGGCTACACCTTC,CASSPAYGYTF
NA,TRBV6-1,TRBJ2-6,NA,TGTGCCAGCAGTGAGAATCTTCCGGGATCTGGGGCCAACGTCCTGACTTTC,CASSENLPGSGANVLTF
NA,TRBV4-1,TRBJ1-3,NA,TGCGCCAGCAGCCAAGAGGGGACCCGGTGGAACACCATATATTTT,CASSQEGTRWNTIYF
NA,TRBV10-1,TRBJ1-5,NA,TGCGCCAGCAGTGGACCGACGGGGGAGAGGGTGAGCAATCAGCCCCAGCATTTT,CASSGPTGERVSNQPQHF
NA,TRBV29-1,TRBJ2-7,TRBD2,TGCAGCGTAGCCGGGACTAGCTACGAGCAGTACTTC,CSVAGTSYEQYF
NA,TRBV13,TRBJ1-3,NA,TGTGCCAGCAGCTCGGGACCTCACTCTGGAAACACCATATATTTT,CASSSGPHSGNTIYF
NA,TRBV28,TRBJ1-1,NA,TGTGCCACCTCCGACAGCGAGGGTAGCACTGAAGCTTTCTTT,CATSDSEGSTEAFF
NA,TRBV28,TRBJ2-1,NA,TGTGCCAGCAGTTTCCCCAACAATGAGCAGTTCTTC,CASSFPNNEQFF
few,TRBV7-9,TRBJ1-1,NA,TGTGCCAGCAGCTTAGCCGGGAACACTGAAGCTTTCTTT,CASSLAGNTEAFF
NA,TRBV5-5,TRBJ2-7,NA,TGTGCCAGCAGCTTGGCACGAGGGGAGTTCTACGAGCAGTACTTC,CASSLARGEFYEQYF
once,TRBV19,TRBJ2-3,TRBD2,TGTGCCAGTAGTTGGGGCGGGAGTTGGTCAGATACGCAGTATTTT,CASSWGGSWSDTQYF
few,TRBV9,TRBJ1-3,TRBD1,TGTGCCAGCAGCGCGTCAGGGGGCGCTGGAAACACCATATATTTT,CASSASGGAGNTIYF
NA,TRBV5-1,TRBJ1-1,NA,TGCGCCAGCAGCTTGTCGGGGCCCACTGAAGCTTTCTTT,CASSLSGPTEAFF